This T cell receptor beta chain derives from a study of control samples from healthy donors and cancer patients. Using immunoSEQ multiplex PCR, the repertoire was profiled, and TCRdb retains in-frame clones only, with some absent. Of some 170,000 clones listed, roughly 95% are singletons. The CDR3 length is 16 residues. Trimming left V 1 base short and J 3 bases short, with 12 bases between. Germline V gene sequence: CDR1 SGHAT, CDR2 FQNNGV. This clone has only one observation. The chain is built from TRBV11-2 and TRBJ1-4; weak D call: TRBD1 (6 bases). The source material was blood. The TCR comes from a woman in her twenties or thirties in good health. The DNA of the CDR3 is TGTGCCAGCAGCTTAGTCTTACAGGGCCCTAATGAAAAACTGTTTTTT. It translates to CASSLVLQGPNEKLFF. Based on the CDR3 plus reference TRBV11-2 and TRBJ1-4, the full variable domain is EAGVAQSPRYKIIEKRQSVAFWCNPISGHATLYWYQQILGQGPKLLIQFQNNGVVDDSQLPKDRFSAERLKGVDSTLKIQPAKLEDSAVYLCASSLVLQGPNEKLFFGSGTQLSVL.